This passage covers 25 T cell receptor beta chains from one sample sequenced in a study of T cells in Graves' hyperthyroidism and ophthalmopathy. RNA transcripts were the template for amplifying TCR beta CDR3 regions. A set of HTBI primers served as the primers for a first-round RT-PCR of the TCR CDR3. TCRdb independently ran MiXCR on the multiplex PCR reads; one entry per CDR3 protein. The sample lists a few hundred thousand distinct CDR3 sequences, approximately 44% occurring once. Sequencing input: peripheral blood or thyroid tissue (not recorded which). These receptors all stem from a woman between 18 and 29 years old with Graves' hyperthyroidism.

The chain is built from TRBV5-1 and TRBJ2-3; no firm D call. There are 13 residues in the CDR3. Germline assignment: CDR1 SGHRS and CDR2 YFSETQ. Trimming removed 4 bases at V and 8 bases at J, with 14 bases between. The CDR3 sequence is CASSPAVVGTQYF. DNA for the CDR3: TGCGCCAGCAGCCCCGCCGTTGTGGGTACGCAGTATTTT.

Note on this clonotype: The germline gene is not matched at one end of the junction; a read error may be the cause. The gene calls are TRBV7-3 and TRBJ2-7; 8 nucleotides agree with TRBD2. Germline V gene data show CDR1 as SGHTA and CDR2 as FQGTGA. The CDR3 spans 15 residues. The CDR3 coding sequence is TGCGCCAGCAGCCTACCCCGGGGGGGGGCTTCCGAGCAGTACTTC. This codes for CASSLPRGGASEQYF.

This clonotype was detected a few times. The chain recombines TRBV7-3 with TRBJ2-2; a weak D match, TRBD1 (5 bases). Trimming shortened V by 3 bases and J by 8 bases, and 19 bases separated the two germline ends. Germline V lookup: CDR1 SGHTA, CDR2 FQGTGA. The CDR3 runs to 16 residues. DNA of the CDR3: TGTGCCAGCAGCTTTACGACTCCAGGGTTCGCTGGGGAGCTGTTTTTT. This gives the protein CASSFTTPGFAGELFF.

This clonotype appeared many times. The chain joins TRBV7-9 to TRBJ1-1; D not resolved. The CDR3 is 15 amino acids. Trimming cost V 5 bases and J 4 bases, with 17 bases left between them. Germline assignment: CDR1 SEHNR and CDR2 FQNEAQ (reference sequence). The CDR3 spells CASSPPRKLGTEAFF. CDR3 DNA: TGTGCCAGCAGCCCCCCAAGGAAACTGGGCACTGAAGCTTTCTTT. Variable domain in full (rest from reference TRBV7-9 and TRBJ1-1): DTGVSQNPRHKITKRGQNVTFRCDPISEHNRLYWYRQTLGQGPEFLTYFQNEAQLEKSRLLSDRFSAERPKGSFSTLEIQRTEQGDSAMYLCASSPPRKLGTEAFFGQGTRLTVV.

This clonotype appeared many times. V usage is TRBV4-1 and J usage is TRBJ2-7, with unresolved D. Germline CDR1 reads MGHRA; CDR2 reads YSYEKL. V dropped 1 base and J dropped 2 bases, with 6 bases sitting between them. CDR3 size: 13 residues. CDR3: CASSQAPTYEQYF. For the CDR3, the DNA is TGCGCCAGCAGCCAAGCCCCTACCTACGAGCAGTACTTC.

Of note for this clonotype: A much bigger clone sits one base away, suggesting this may be a read error. The conserved phenylalanine or tryptophan is not found at the CDR3 terminus, so this likely reflects a read error. The rearrangement links TRBV20-1 to TRBJ1-5; no reliable D call. V lost 5 bases to trimming and J lost 0 bases, with 17 bases between them. Germline-derived CDR1 and CDR2 are DFQATT and SNEGSKA (reference sequence). The CDR3 runs 16 residues. This CDR3 reads CSAPGEAHNSNQPQHS. In DNA form, the CDR3 reads TGCAGTGCTCCCGGGGAGGCCCATAATAGCAATCAGCCCCAGCATTCT.

The chain recombines TRBV20-1 with TRBJ2-5; 7 nucleotides align to TRBD2. Germline V CDR1 and CDR2: DFQATT, SNEGSKA (reference sequence). There are 13 residues in the CDR3. After removal of 6 bases from V and 5 bases from J, the junction contained 9 bases not matched to a gene. As DNA, the CDR3 is TGCAGTGCCGCAACTAGCGCCCAGGAGACCCAGTACTTC. It translates to CSAATSAQETQYF.

On this clonotype: A read error may account for a junction end that differs from germline. This chain connects TRBV7-9 to TRBJ2-7; D is possibly TRBD1 or TRBD2 (5 bases each). The germline CDR1 and CDR2 sequences are SEHNR and FQNEAQ (reference sequence). The CDR3 runs 16 residues. The CDR3 protein is CASSQDGGSAFYEQYF. In DNA, the CDR3 is TGCGCCAGCAGCCAAGATGGGGGTAGCGCCTTCTACGAGCAGTACTTC.

This clonotype was seen repeatedly, ten times or more. The J gene is TRBJ2-2, the V gene TRBV12-3 or TRBV12-4; 9 bases match TRBD2. This CDR3 spans 15 amino acids. Losses at the gene ends were 2 bases for V and 4 bases for J; bases not matched to a gene: 2. CDR3 bases: TGTGCCAGCAGTTTAAGCGGGAGGTTCACCGGGGAGCTGTTTTTT. Its translation is CASSLSGRFTGELFF.

The sample holds many counts of this clonotype. The chain joins TRBV12-3 or TRBV12-4 to TRBJ2-7; D perhaps matches TRBD2 (5 bases). Trimming left V 2 bases short and J 2 bases short, with 7 bases between. The CDR3 consists of 13 residues. Here the CDR3 reads CASSLLGAYEQYF. CDR3 DNA: TGTGCCAGCAGTTTATTGGGAGCCTACGAGCAGTACTTC.

Ten or more counts support this clonotype. The genes are TRBV2 and TRBJ1-4; the D is unclear. V was shortened by 7 bases and J by 10 bases, with 10 bases between the two germline ends. Germline V gene sequence: CDR1 SNHLY, CDR2 FYNNEI. The CDR3 is 11 amino acids. In DNA form, the CDR3 reads TGTGCCAGCACGGTGGAGGCAAAACTGTTTTTT. Translating gives CASTVEAKLFF.

The V and J genes are TRBV11-3 and TRBJ2-7; no clear D. Germline V lookup: CDR1 SGHNT, CDR2 YENEEA. The CDR3 loop spans 17 amino acids. Trimming left V 1 base short and J 2 bases short, with 18 bases between. The CDR3 spells CASSLAFPFHSTYEQYF. CDR3 DNA: TGTGCCAGCAGCTTAGCATTCCCCTTCCACAGCACCTACGAGCAGTACTTC. The complete variable domain, with remaining parts taken from reference TRBV11-3 and TRBJ2-7, reads EAGVVQSPRYKIIEKKQPVAFWCNPISGHNTLYWYLQNLGQGPELLIRYENEEAVDDSQLPKDRFSAERLKGVDSTLKIQPAELGDSAVYLCASSLAFPFHSTYEQYFGPGTRLTVT.

The chain employs TRBV29-1 and TRBJ2-5, with 10 bases matching TRBD1. Trimming took 7 bases from V and 4 from J; bases not matched to a gene: 9. CDR1 and CDR2 (germline): SQVTM, ANQGSEA. The CDR3 sequence is 14 residues long. The CDR3, as DNA: TGCAGCGGATGGGACAGGGGCGAGTTAGAGACCCAGTACTTC. Residues: CSGWDRGELETQYF.

On this clonotype: It may be a read error: a sequence one base away is much more abundant. The chain combines TRBV5-1 with TRBJ2-6; the match to TRBD1 covers 8 bases. CDR3 length equals 19 residues. Germline V CDR1 and CDR2: SGHRS, YFSETQ. CDR3 bases: TGCGCCAGCAGCTACTTATCGGGACAGGCTTTCTCTGGGACCAACGTCCTGACTTTC. The encoded protein is CASSYLSGQAFSGTNVLTF.

The gene calls are TRBV15 and TRBJ2-5; 9 bases are a match to TRBD1. CDR1 and CDR2 from the germline V gene are LNHNV and YYDKDF (reference sequence). Trimming at V came to 0 bases and at J to 11 bases, leaving 4 bases not matched to a gene. The CDR3 consists of 13 residues. DNA of the CDR3: TGTGCCACCAGCAGAGATTACAGGGGGCATCAGTACTTC. It codes for CATSRDYRGHQYF.

CDR3 in DNA: TGTGCCAGCAGTGAGGGGCGGGTCGACGGGGAGCTGTTTTTT. This codes for CASSEGRVDGELFF. The V call is TRBV7-2, the J call TRBJ2-2; TRBD1 or TRBD2 may be the D gene (5 bases each). In germline, CDR1 is SGHTA, CDR2 FQGNSA. The length of the CDR3 is 14 residues. Between the trimmed V and J ends, which lost 6 bases and 7 bases, there was a span of 15 bases. Looking up the rest from reference TRBV7-2 and TRBJ2-2 gives the full variable domain: GAGVSQSPSNKVTEKGKDVELRCDPISGHTALYWYRQSLGQGLEFLIYFQGNSAPDKSGLPSDRFSAERTGGSVSTLTIQRTQQEDSAVYLCASSEGRVDGELFFGEGSRLTVL.

This clonotype has ten or more counts. This chain connects TRBV7-9 to TRBJ2-5; maybe TRBD1 (5 bases). Germline V CDR1 and CDR2: SEHNR, FQNEAQ (reference sequence). The CDR3 runs to 14 residues. V dropped 2 bases and J dropped 1 base, with 8 bases sitting between them. The CDR3 DNA reads TGTGCCAGCAGCTTAACGACAGCCCAAGAGACCCAGTACTTC. Protein sequence: CASSLTTAQETQYF.

Concerning this clonotype: This CDR3 is missing its conserved last phenylalanine or tryptophan, likely due to a read error. No DNA is shown, since the ends of the CDR3 on it are uncertain; the CDR3 is the one TCRdb lists. The chain links TRBV5-4 to TRBJ2-2. Per germline, CDR1 SGHNT and CDR2 YYREEE (reference sequence). Including both end residues, the CDR3 is 8 amino acids long. The CDR3 loop reads CASSAGPV.

The chain combines TRBV29-1 with TRBJ2-7; weak D call: TRBD1 (6 bases). CDR3 length equals 13 residues. Germline loops: CDR1 SQVTM, CDR2 ANQGSEA. The V end was cut by 1 base, the J end by 4 bases, with 11 bases between. CDR3 sequence: CSVEAGTLYEQYF. The CDR3 nucleotides read TGCAGCGTTGAAGCTGGGACACTTTACGAGCAGTACTTC.

The chain joins TRBV10-3 to TRBJ2-5; TRBD2 matches at 15 bases. This CDR3 comprises 16 residues. The V segment lost 6 bases and the J segment 0 bases; nucleotides outside the gene matches: 2. Germline values: CDR1 ENHRY, CDR2 SYGVKD. DNA of the CDR3: TGTGCCATCAGGGGACTAGCGGGAGGAAACCAAGAGACCCAGTACTTC. Translation: CAIRGLAGGNQETQYF.

The chain couples TRBV15 to TRBJ2-7, with 9 nucleotides matching TRBD1. The J segment lost 11 bases and the V segment lost 6 bases, leaving 5 bases of the junction unmatched. Germline-derived CDR1 and CDR2 are LNHNV and YYDKDF (reference sequence). The CDR3 length is 11 residues. The CDR3 DNA reads as TGTGCCACCAGACTTAGGACAGGGGAGTACTTC. Encoded protein: CATRLRTGEYF.

The V and J genes are TRBV28 and TRBJ2-7; tentatively, D is TRBD2 (6 bases). The CDR3 spans 14 residues. Trimming cost V 2 bases and J 2 bases, with 10 bases left between them. Germline lookup yields CDR1 MDHEN and CDR2 SYDVKM. Here the CDR3 DNA reads TGTGCCAGCAGTTTAATAGGGAGGACCTACGAGCAGTACTTC. Encoded protein: CASSLIGRTYEQYF.

This clonotype showed up many times. V is TRBV7-6 and J is TRBJ2-7; the D call may be TRBD1 or TRBD2 (5 bases each). Germline loops: CDR1 SGHVS, CDR2 FNYEAQ. This CDR3 is 15 amino acids long. Trimming took 2 bases from V and 5 from J, leaving 16 bases between them. CDR3 sequence (DNA): TGTGCCAGCAGCTTACCAGGGAGAGGCCAGCACGAGCAGTACTTC. This sequence encodes CASSLPGRGQHEQYF. Full variable domain (remainder filled in from reference TRBV7-6 and TRBJ2-7): GAGVSQSPRYKVTKRGQDVALRCDPISGHVSLYWYRQALGQGPEFLTYFNYEAQQDKSGLPNDRFSAERPEGSISTLTIQRTEQRDSAMYRCASSLPGRGQHEQYFGPGTRLTVT.

The rearrangement joins TRBV28 to TRBJ2-7; D unclear. Germline CDR1 MDHEN, CDR2 SYDVKM. Trimming pared 5 bases from V and 6 bases from J, leaving 17 bases between. This CDR3 contains 14 residues. The CDR3: CASSPAQAFSEQYF. Written as DNA, the CDR3 is TGTGCCAGCAGTCCCGCTCAGGCCTTCAGCGAGCAGTACTTC.

The V gene is TRBV24-1, the J gene TRBJ2-2, with unresolved D. The V gene lost 0 bases and the J gene lost 7 bases, with 5 bases spanning the gap. The germline CDR1 and CDR2 sequences are KGHDR and SFDVKD. This CDR3 has 13 residues. The CDR3 DNA reads as TGTGCCACCAGTGATTTGGCGTTCGGGGAGCTGTTTTTT. Protein product: CATSDLAFGELFF.